One sample yielded the 13 T cell receptor beta chains listed below, sequenced in a study of blood T cell repertoires in COVID-19. The data were produced by immunoSEQ multiplex PCR, yet TCRdb's version contains in-frame clones alone and is incomplete. The data hold some 250,000 clones, with around 86% observed a single time. The sequenced material came from peripheral blood. All receptors derive from a man between 25 and 39 years old who had recovered from COVID-19.

Concerning this clone: Other DNA sequences of this sample code for an identical CDR3. The J gene is TRBJ1-2, the V gene TRBV2; 8 nucleotides line up with TRBD1. This CDR3 has 12 residues. V gave up 4 bases and J gave up 8 bases; unmatched junction bases: 3. In germline, CDR1 is SNHLY, CDR2 FYNNEI. DNA for the CDR3: TGTGCCAGCAGTGGCAGGGGGCGAGGCTACACCTTC. Encoded protein: CASSGRGRGYTF.

The rearrangement links TRBV7-2 to TRBJ2-5; 8 bases are shared with TRBD1. The CDR3 extends over 14 amino acids. Per germline, CDR1 SGHTA and CDR2 FQGNSA. With 6 bases clipped from V and 5 bases from J, the junction kept 8 bases outside the gene matches. This chain's CDR3 is CASRRTGQGETQYF. CDR3 nucleotides: TGTGCCAGCAGACGGACAGGGCAGGGGGAGACCCAGTACTTC.

CDR3 sequence reads: CASSFSGGNNEQFF. The CDR3 DNA reads as TGTGCCAGCAGCTTTAGCGGGGGTAACAATGAGCAGTTCTTC. The V gene is TRBV7-7, the J gene TRBJ2-1; 9 nucleotides line up with TRBD2. There are 14 residues in the CDR3. Germline V gene lookup returns CDR1 SSHAT and CDR2 FNYEAQ (reference sequence). V lost 3 bases and J lost 5; bases outside the gene matches: 2.

This chain connects TRBV6-5 to TRBJ2-5, with 7 nucleotides matching TRBD2. The CDR3 runs to 15 residues. J lost 4 bases, V lost 7 bases, and 12 bases had no gene match. CDR1 and CDR2 from the germline V gene are MNHEY and SVGAGI. For the CDR3, the DNA is TGTGCCAGCACCATTCGGGGAGGGTACGGAGAGACCCAGTACTTC. Residues: CASTIRGGYGETQYF.

This clone was recorded only once. The J gene is TRBJ2-7, the V gene TRBV3-1 (or the pseudogene TRBV3-2), with a possible D match to TRBD1 (5 bases). The CDR3 has 14 amino acids. CDR1 and CDR2 (germline): LGHDT, YNNKEL (reference sequence). The ends were cut back, 4 bases at V and 2 bases at J, with 12 bases in the middle. This CDR3 is CASSLSTATYEQYF. The CDR3 DNA reads TGTGCCAGCAGCCTCTCGACAGCGACCTACGAGCAGTACTTC.

This chain's CDR3 is CATSDAGGPQETQYF. Written as DNA, the CDR3 is TGTGCCACATCCGACGCGGGGGGCCCGCAAGAGACCCAGTACTTC. V gene TRBV24-1 combines with J gene TRBJ2-5; the match to TRBD2 covers 8 bases. CDR3 length: 15 amino acids. Trimming at V came to 10 bases and at J to 2 bases, leaving 11 bases not matched to a gene. Germline values: CDR1 KGHDR, CDR2 SFDVKD.

This sequence joins TRBV25-1 and TRBJ1-6; 7 nucleotides line up with TRBD1. The CDR3 consists of 13 residues. The germline gives CDR1 MGHDK, CDR2 SYGVNS. Losses at the gene ends were 6 bases for V and 8 bases for J; bases not matched to a gene: 4. In DNA form, the CDR3 reads TGTGCCAGCAGCTCCAGGGGGTATTCACCCCTCCACTTT. Translated, it gives CASSSRGYSPLHF. The full variable domain, in which reference TRBV25-1 and TRBJ1-6 provide the parts outside the CDR3, is EADIYQTPRYLVIGTGKKITLECSQTMGHDKMYWYQQDPGMELHLIHYSYGVNSTEKGDLSSESTVSRIRTEHFPLTLESARPSHTSQYLCASSSRGYSPLHFGNGTRLTVT.

This chain uses TRBV7-8 with TRBJ2-1, with 8 bases identical to TRBD1. This CDR3 is built from 14 residues. The V gene's germline CDR1 is SGHVS and CDR2 FQNEAQ. J was trimmed by 6 bases and V by 2 bases; bases with no gene match: 3. CDR3 coding DNA: TGTGCCAGCAGCTTACGCGACAGGGGCAATGAGCAGTTCTTC. This encodes CASSLRDRGNEQFF. Filled out from reference TRBV7-8 and TRBJ2-1, the complete variable domain reads GAGVSQSPRYKVAKRGQDVALRCDPISGHVSLFWYQQALGQGPEFLTYFQNEAQLDKSGLPSDRFFAERPEGSVSTLKIQRTQQEDSAVYLCASSLRDRGNEQFFGPGTRLTVL.

The genes are TRBV19 and TRBJ1-1; 9 bases are shared with TRBD1. V was clipped by 10 bases and J by 4 bases; unmatched bases: 10. Germline values: CDR1 LNHDA, CDR2 SQIVND (reference sequence). This CDR3 has 14 residues. The CDR3 DNA is TGTGCCACTTCCGGGACAGGGATTTCCACTGAAGCTTTCTTT. It translates to CATSGTGISTEAFF. Looking up the rest from reference TRBV19 and TRBJ1-1 gives the full variable domain: DGGITQSPKYLFRKEGQNVTLSCEQNLNHDAMYWYRQDPGQGLRLIYYSQIVNDFQKGDIAEGYSVSREKKESFPLTVTSAQKNPTAFYLCATSGTGISTEAFFGQGTRLTVV.

This clone has a handful of counts. The chain couples TRBV11-1 to TRBJ1-6; the match to TRBD1 covers 9 bases. The CDR3 contains 16 residues. V shed 2 bases, J shed 7 bases, and the junction held 6 bases outside the gene matches. Per the germline V gene, CDR1 is SGHAT and CDR2 is FQDESV (reference sequence). CDR3 in amino acids: CASSLKMGTGNSPLHF. For the CDR3, the DNA is TGTGCCAGCAGCTTAAAAATGGGGACAGGGAATTCACCCCTCCACTTT.

This chain connects TRBV10-3 to TRBJ2-7; weak D call: TRBD2 (6 bases). This CDR3 contains 14 residues. Germline CDR1 reads ENHRY; CDR2 reads SYGVKD. Trimming left V 2 bases short and J 2 bases short, with 10 bases between. The CDR3 DNA reads TGTGCCATCAGTGAGGGGGAGGTCACCTACGAGCAGTACTTC. Encoded protein: CAISEGEVTYEQYF.

The chain joins TRBV9 to TRBJ1-2; D is possibly TRBD1 (5 bases). This CDR3 is built from 11 residues. Deletions cut 3 bases from V and 11 bases from J, with 11 bases between. Germline CDR1 SGDLS, CDR2 YYNGEE. The CDR3 is CASSANRKYTF. The CDR3, as DNA: TGTGCCAGCAGCGCGAACAGGAAGTACACCTTC.

V is TRBV6-4 and J is TRBJ2-1; 13 bases align to TRBD2. V lost 8 bases, J lost 6 bases, and 7 bases stayed unmatched. Per the germline V gene, CDR1 is MRHNA and CDR2 is SNTAGT. The length of the CDR3 is 15 residues. The CDR3 nucleotides are TGTGCCAGCCAAACTAGCGGGGGGGCCCTCAATGAGCAGTTCTTC. This gives the protein CASQTSGGALNEQFF.